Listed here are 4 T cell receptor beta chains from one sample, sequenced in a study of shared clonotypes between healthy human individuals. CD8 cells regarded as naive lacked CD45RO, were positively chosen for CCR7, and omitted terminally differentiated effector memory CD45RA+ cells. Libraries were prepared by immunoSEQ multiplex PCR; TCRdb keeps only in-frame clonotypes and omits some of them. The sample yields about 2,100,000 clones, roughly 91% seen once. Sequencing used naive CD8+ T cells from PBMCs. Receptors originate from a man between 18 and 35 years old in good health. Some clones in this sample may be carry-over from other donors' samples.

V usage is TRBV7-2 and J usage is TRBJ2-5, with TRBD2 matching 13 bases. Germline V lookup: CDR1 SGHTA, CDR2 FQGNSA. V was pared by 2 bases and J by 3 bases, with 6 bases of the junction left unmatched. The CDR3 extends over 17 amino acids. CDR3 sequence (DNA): TGTGCCAGCAGCTTACGCGGCGGACTAGCGGGGGAAGAGACCCAGTACTTC. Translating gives CASSLRGGLAGEETQYF.

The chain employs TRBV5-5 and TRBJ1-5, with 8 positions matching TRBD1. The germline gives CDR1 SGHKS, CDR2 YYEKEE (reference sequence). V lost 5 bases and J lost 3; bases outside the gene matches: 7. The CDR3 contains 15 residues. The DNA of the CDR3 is TGTGCCAGCAGGGCCGGACAGGGTTTCAATCAGCCCCAGCATTTT. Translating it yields CASRAGQGFNQPQHF. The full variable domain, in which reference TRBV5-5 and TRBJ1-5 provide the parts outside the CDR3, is DAGVTQSPTHLIKTRGQQVTLRCSPISGHKSVSWYQQVLGQGPQFIFQYYEKEERGRGNFPDRFSARQFPNYSSELNVNALLLGDSALYLCASRAGQGFNQPQHFGDGTRLSIL.

CDR3 protein: CASSLSGVGNQPQHF. CDR3 nucleotides: TGCGCCAGCAGCTTGTCGGGGGTTGGCAATCAGCCCCAGCATTTT. The V and J genes are TRBV5-1 and TRBJ1-5, with D maybe TRBD1 (5 bases). Trimming pared 1 base from V and 2 bases from J, leaving 10 bases between. CDR1 is SGHRS and CDR2 is YFSETQ in the germline V gene. This CDR3 is 15 amino acids long.

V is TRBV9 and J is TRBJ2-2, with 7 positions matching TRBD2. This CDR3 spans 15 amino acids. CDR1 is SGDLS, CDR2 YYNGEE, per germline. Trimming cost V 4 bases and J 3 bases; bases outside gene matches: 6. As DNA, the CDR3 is TGTGCCAGCAGCTCTAGCGGAACAGACACCGGGGAGCTGTTTTTT. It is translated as CASSSSGTDTGELFF.